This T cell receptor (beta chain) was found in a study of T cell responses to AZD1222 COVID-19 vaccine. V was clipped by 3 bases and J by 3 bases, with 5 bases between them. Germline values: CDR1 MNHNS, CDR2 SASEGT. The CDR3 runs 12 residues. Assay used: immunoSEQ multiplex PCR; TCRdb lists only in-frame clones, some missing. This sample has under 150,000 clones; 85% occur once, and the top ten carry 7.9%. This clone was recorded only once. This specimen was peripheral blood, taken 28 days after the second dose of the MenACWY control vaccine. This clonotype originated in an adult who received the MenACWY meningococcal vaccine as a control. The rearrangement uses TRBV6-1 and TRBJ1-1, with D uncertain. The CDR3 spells CASSDRDTEAFF. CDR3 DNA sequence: TGTGCCAGCAGTGATCGGGACACTGAAGCTTTCTTT.